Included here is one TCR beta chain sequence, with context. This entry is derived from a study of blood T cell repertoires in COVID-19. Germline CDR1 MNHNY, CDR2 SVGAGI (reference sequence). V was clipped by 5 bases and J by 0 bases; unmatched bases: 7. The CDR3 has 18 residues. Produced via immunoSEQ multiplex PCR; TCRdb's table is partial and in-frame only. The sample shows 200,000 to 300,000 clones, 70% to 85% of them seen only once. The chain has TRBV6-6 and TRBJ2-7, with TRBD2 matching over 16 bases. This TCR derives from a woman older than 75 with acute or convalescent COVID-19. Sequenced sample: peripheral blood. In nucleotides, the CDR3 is TGTGCCAGCAGTCGAACAGGGACTAGCGGGGGGGTCTCCTACGAGCAGTACTTC. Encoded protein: CASSRTGTSGGVSYEQYF.